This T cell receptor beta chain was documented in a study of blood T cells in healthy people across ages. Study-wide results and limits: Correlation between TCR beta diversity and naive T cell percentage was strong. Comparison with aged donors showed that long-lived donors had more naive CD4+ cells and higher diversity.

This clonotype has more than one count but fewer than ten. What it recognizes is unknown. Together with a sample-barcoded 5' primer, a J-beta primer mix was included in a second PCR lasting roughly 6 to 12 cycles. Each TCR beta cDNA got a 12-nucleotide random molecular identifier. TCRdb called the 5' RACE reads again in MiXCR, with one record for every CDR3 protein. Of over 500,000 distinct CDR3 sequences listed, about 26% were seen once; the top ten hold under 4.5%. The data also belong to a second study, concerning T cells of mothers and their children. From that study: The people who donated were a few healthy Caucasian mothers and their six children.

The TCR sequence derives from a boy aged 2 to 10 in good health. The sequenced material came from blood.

The CDR3 loop is CASSGGRRWRNQPQHF. The DNA for the CDR3 is TGTGCCAGCAGCGGGGGGAGAAGATGGCGCAATCAGCCCCAGCATTTT. The rearrangement links TRBV7-8 to TRBJ1-5; the D gene is possibly TRBD1 (5 bases). The germline V gene has CDR1 SGHVS and CDR2 FQNEAQ. This CDR3 comprises 16 residues. V lost 5 bases to trimming and J lost 2 bases, with 16 bases between them.